Detailed here is one T cell receptor (beta chain). The sample comes from a study of blood T cell repertoires in COVID-19. This CDR3 has 14 residues. The germline V gene has CDR1 KGHSH and CDR2 LQKENI. Trimming took 4 bases from V and 6 from J, leaving 16 bases between them. Assay used: immunoSEQ multiplex PCR; TCRdb lists only in-frame clones, some missing. Of hundreds of thousands of clones listed, roughly 90% are singletons. The J gene is TRBJ2-7, the V gene TRBV18; D is possibly TRBD1 (6 bases). The sample consisted of PBMCs or T cells enriched from blood (not recorded which). This clonotype was obtained from a young woman with acute COVID-19. The DNA of the CDR3 is TGTGCCAGCTCACGGGGGCCCTCGAGTTCCGAGCAGTACTTC. Its protein is CASSRGPSSSEQYF.